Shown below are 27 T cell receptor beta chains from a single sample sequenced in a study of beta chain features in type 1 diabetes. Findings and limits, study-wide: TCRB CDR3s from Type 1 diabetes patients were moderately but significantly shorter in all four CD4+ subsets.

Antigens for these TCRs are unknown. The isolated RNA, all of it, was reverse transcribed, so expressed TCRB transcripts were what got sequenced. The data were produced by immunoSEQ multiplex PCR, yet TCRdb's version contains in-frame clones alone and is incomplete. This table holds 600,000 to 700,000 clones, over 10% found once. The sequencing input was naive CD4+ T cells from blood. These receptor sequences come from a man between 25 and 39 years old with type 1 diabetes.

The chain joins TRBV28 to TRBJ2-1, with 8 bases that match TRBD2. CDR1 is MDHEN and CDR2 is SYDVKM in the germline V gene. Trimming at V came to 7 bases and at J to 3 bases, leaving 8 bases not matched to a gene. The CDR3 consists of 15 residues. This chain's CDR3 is CASIAPGLDYNEQFF. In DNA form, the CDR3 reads TGTGCCAGCATCGCCCCGGGACTAGACTACAATGAGCAGTTCTTC.

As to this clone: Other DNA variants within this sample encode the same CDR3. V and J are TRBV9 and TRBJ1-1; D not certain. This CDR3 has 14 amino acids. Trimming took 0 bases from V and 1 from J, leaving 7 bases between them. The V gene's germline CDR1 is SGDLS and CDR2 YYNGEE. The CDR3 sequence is CASSVDPQNTEAFF. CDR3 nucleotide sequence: TGTGCCAGCAGCGTAGACCCCCAGAACACTGAAGCTTTCTTT.

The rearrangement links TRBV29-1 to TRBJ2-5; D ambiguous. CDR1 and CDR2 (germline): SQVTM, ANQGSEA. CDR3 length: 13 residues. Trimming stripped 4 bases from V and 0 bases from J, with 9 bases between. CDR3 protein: CSVAKQYQETQYF. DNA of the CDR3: TGCAGCGTTGCGAAGCAGTACCAAGAGACCCAGTACTTC.

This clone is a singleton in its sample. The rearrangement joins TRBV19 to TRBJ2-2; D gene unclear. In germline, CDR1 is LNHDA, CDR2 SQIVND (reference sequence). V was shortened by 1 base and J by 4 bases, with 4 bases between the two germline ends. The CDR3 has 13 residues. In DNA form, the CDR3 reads TGTGCCAGTAGTATAGGGCTCACCGGGGAGCTGTTTTTT. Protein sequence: CASSIGLTGELFF.

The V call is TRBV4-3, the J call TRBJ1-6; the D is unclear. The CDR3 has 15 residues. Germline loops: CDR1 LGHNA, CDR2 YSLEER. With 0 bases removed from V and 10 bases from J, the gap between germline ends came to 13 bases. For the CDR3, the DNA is TGCGCCAGCAGCCAAGATGAGAGGGTGGAATCACCCCTCCACTTT. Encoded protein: CASSQDERVESPLHF.

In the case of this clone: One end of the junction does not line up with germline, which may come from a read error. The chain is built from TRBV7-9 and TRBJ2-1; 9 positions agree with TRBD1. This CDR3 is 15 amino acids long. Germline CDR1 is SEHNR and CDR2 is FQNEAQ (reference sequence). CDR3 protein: CASRGAGDRETEGVF. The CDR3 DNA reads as TGTGCCAGCAGGGGTGCAGGGGACAGGGAGACCGAGGGGGTCTTC.

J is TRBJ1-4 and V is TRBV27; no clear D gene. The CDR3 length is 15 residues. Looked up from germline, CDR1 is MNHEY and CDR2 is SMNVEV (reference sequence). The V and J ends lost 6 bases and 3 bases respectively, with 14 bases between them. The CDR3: CASRGHPGSNEKLFF. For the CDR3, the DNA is TGTGCCAGCAGAGGCCATCCGGGATCTAATGAAAAACTGTTTTTT.

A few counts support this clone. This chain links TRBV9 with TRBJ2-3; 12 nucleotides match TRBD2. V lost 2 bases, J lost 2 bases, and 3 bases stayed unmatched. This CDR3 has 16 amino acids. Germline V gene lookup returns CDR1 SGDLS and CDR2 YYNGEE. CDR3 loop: CASSVRTSGNTDTQYF. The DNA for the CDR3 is TGTGCCAGCAGCGTGCGGACTAGCGGGAACACAGATACGCAGTATTTT.

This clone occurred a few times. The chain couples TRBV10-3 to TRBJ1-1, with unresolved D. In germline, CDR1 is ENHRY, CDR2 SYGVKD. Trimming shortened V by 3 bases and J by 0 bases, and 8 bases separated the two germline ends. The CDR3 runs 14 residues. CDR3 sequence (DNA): TGTGCCATCAGTGACACTACCATGAACACTGAAGCTTTCTTT. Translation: CAISDTTMNTEAFF.

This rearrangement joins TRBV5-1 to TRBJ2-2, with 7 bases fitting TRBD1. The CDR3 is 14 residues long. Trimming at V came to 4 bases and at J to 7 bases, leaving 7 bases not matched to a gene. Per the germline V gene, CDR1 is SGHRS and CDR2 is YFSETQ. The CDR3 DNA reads TGCGCCAGCAGCACCCAGGGGGATGGCGGGGAGCTGTTTTTT. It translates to CASSTQGDGGELFF.

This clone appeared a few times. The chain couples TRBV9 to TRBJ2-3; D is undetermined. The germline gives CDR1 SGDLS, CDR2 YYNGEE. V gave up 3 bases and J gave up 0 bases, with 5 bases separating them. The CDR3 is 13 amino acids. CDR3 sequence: CASSGPSTDTQYF. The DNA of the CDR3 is TGTGCCAGCAGCGGACCTAGCACAGATACGCAGTATTTT.

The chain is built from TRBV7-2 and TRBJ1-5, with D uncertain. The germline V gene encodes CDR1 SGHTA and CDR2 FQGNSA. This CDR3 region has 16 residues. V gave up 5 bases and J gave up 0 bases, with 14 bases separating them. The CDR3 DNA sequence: TGTGCCAGCAGCCCTAATCGGGTCGATAGCAATCAGCCCCAGCATTTT. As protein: CASSPNRVDSNQPQHF. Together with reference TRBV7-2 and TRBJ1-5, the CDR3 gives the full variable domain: GAGVSQSPSNKVTEKGKDVELRCDPISGHTALYWYRQSLGQGLEFLIYFQGNSAPDKSGLPSDRFSAERTGGSVSTLTIQRTQQEDSAVYLCASSPNRVDSNQPQHFGDGTRLSIL.

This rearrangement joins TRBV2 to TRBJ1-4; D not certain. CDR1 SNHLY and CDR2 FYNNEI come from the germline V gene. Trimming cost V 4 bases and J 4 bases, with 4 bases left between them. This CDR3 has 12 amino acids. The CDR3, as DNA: TGTGCCAGCAGTGGAGATAATGAAAAACTGTTTTTT. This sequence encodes CASSGDNEKLFF.

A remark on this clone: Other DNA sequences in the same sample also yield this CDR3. CDR3 in DNA: TGTGCCAGCAGCCTCGGGGGGACGAACACCGGGGAGCTGTTTTTT. Protein sequence: CASSLGGTNTGELFF. This chain connects TRBV28 to TRBJ2-2; 7 nucleotides agree with TRBD2. The CDR3 is 15 amino acids. J lost 0 bases, V lost 6 bases, and 4 bases had no gene match. CDR1 is MDHEN, CDR2 SYDVKM, per germline.

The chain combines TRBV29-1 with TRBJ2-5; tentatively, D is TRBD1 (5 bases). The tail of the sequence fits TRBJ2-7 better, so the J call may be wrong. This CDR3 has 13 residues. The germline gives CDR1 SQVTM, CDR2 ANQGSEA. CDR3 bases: TGCAGCGTTGAGGTGGACATGTCCTACGAGCAGTACTTC. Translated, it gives CSVEVDMSYEQYF.

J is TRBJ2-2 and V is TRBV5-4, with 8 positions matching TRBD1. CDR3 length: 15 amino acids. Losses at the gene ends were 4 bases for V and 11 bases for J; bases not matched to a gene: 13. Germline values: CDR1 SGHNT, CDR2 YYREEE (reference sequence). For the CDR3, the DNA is TGTGCCAGCAGCCTTCAGGACAGGGTGGAATCCGAGCTGTTTTTT. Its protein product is CASSLQDRVESELFF. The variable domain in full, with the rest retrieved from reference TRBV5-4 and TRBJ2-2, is ETGVTQSPTHLIKTRGQQVTLRCSSQSGHNTVSWYQQALGQGPQFIFQYYREEENGRGNFPPRFSGLQFPNYSSELNVNALELDDSALYLCASSLQDRVESELFFGEGSRLTVL.

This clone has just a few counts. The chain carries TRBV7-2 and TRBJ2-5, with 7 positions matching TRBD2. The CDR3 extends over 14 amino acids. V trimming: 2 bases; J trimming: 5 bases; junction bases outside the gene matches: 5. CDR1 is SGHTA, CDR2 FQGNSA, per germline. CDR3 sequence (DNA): TGTGCCAGCAGCTTACGGGGGGTGTGGGAGACCCAGTACTTC. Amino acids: CASSLRGVWETQYF. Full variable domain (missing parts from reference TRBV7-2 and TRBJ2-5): GAGVSQSPSNKVTEKGKDVELRCDPISGHTALYWYRQSLGQGLEFLIYFQGNSAPDKSGLPSDRFSAERTGGSVSTLTIQRTQQEDSAVYLCASSLRGVWETQYFGPGTRLLVL.

DNA for the CDR3: TGTGCCAGCAGCTTGACGGGACAGGGAAACACCGGGGAGCTGTTTTTT. Translated: CASSLTGQGNTGELFF. J is TRBJ2-2 and V is TRBV5-4, with 9 bases that match TRBD1. CDR3 length: 16 amino acids. Trimming cost V 1 base and J 2 bases; bases outside gene matches: 3. The V gene's germline CDR1 is SGHNT and CDR2 YYREEE (reference sequence).

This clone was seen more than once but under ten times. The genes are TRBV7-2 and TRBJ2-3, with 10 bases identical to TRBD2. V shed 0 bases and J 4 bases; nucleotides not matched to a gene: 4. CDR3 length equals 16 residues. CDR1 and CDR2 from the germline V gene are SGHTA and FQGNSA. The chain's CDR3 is CASSLAQRGGADTQYF. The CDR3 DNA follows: TGTGCCAGCAGCTTAGCTCAGCGGGGGGGCGCAGATACGCAGTATTTT.

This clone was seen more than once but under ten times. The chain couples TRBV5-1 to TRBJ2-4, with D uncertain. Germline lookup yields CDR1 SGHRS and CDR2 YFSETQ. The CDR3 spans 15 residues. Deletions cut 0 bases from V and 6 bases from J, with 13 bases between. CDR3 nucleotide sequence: TGCGCCAGCAGCTTGGATTCGTCACTAATAAACATTCAGTACTTC. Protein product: CASSLDSSLINIQYF.

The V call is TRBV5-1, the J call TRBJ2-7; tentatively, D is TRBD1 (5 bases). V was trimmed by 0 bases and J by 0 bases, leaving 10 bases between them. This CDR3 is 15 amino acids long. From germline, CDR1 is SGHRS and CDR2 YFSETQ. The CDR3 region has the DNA TGCGCCAGCAGCTTGGGACAGACCTTCTCCTACGAGCAGTACTTC. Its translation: CASSLGQTFSYEQYF.

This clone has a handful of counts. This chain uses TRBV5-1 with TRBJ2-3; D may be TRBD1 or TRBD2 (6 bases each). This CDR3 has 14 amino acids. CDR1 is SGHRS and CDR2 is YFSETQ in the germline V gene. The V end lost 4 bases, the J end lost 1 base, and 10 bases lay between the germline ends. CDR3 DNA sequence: TGCGCCAGCAGCACGGGGGCCGGCACAGATACGCAGTATTTT. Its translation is CASSTGAGTDTQYF.

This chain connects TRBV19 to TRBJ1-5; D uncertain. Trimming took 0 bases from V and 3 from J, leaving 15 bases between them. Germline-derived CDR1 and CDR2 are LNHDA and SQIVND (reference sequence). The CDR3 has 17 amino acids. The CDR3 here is CASSIEWADWDNQPQHF. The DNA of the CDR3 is TGTGCCAGTAGTATAGAGTGGGCAGACTGGGACAATCAGCCCCAGCATTTT. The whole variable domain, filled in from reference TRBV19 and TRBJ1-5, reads DGGITQSPKYLFRKEGQNVTLSCEQNLNHDAMYWYRQDPGQGLRLIYYSQIVNDFQKGDIAEGYSVSREKKESFPLTVTSAQKNPTAFYLCASSIEWADWDNQPQHFGDGTRLSIL.

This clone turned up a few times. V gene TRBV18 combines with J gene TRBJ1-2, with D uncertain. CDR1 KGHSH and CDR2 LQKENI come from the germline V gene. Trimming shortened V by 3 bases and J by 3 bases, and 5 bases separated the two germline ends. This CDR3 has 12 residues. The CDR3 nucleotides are TGTGCCAGCTCACCCTTAGACTATGGCTACACCTTC. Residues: CASSPLDYGYTF.

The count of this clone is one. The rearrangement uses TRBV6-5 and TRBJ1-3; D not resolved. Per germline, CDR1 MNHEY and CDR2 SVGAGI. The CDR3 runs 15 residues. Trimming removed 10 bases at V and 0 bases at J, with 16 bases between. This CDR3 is CATYTGVPSGNTIYF. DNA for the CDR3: TGTGCCACCTATACCGGGGTTCCCTCTGGAAACACCATATATTTT.

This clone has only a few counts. The CDR3 DNA follows: TGCGCCAGCAGCTTGGTTTTAGGAGGGCCCGGGGAGCTGTTTTTT. Its protein is CASSLVLGGPGELFF. This chain uses TRBV5-1 with TRBJ2-2; D is perhaps TRBD2 (6 bases). There are 15 residues in the CDR3. Germline V CDR1 and CDR2: SGHRS, YFSETQ. V gave up 0 bases and J gave up 6 bases, with 12 bases separating them.

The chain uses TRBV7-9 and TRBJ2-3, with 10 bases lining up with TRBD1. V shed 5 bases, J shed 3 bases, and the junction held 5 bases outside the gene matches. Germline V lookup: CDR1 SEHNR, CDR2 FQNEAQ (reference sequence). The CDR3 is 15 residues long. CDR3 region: CASSNPGQGTDTQYF. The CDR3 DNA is TGTGCCAGCAGCAACCCGGGACAGGGGACAGATACGCAGTATTTT.